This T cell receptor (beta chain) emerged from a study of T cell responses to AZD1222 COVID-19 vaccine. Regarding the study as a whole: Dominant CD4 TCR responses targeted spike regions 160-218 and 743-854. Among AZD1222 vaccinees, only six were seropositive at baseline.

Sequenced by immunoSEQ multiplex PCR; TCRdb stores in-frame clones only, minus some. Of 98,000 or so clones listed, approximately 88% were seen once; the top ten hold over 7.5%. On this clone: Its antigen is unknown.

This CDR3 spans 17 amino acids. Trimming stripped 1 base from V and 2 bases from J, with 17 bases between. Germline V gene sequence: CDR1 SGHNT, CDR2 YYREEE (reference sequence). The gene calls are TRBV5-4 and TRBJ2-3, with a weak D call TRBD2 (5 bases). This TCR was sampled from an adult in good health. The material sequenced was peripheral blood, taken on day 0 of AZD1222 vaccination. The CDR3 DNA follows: TGTGCCAGCAGCTTGAAGTCGGGGTCATCGTTCACAGATACGCAGTATTTT. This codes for CASSLKSGSSFTDTQYF.